A selection of T cell receptor beta chains follows, all from one sample in a study of shared clonotypes between healthy human individuals. Some clones are missing from TCRdb's copy, which holds only in-frame ones; the method was immunoSEQ multiplex PCR. The table records about 560,000 clones, just over 75% of them present only once. The specimen was PBMCs. The receptors come from a woman aged 40-49 years in good health. Some clones in this sample may be carry-over from other donors' samples. Both conserved end residues are part of each CDR3. Each record gives: V gene, J gene, D gene, CDR3 protein. The D gene is left open where the match is weak.

TRBV4-3	TRBJ2-7	NA	CASSQEVESVTSYEQYF
TRBV5-1	TRBJ2-3	TRBD2	CASRVGLAGDLDTQYF
TRBV4-1	TRBJ2-3	TRBD1	CASSQQGASGDTQYF
TRBV5-1	TRBJ1-2	TRBD1	CASSGQGPYSGYTF
TRBV7-3	TRBJ2-5	NA	CASSLWPGETQYF
TRBV19	TRBJ2-2	TRBD1	CASSIFRYDRVNTGELFF
TRBV9	TRBJ2-5	NA	CASSGEQGLHQTQYF
TRBV18	TRBJ1-1	TRBD1	CASSQDRVGAFF
TRBV28	TRBJ2-7	TRBD2	CAARELAGGSSYEQYF
TRBV10-1	NA	NA	CASGGRGRTEQYF
TRBV15	TRBJ1-5	NA	CATSRYPLTARGGNQPQHF
TRBV4-2	TRBJ1-2	TRBD1	CASSQDQEDRNVYRYTF